Listed here is a single T cell receptor (beta chain). The antigen remains unidentified. Cells designated naive CD8 were CD45RO-negative and were positively selected for CCR7, with terminally differentiated effector memory CD45RA+ cells excluded. The data are from a study of shared clonotypes between healthy human individuals. About the research overall: Donor ages ranged 18 to 49 years: a couple of women, a few men.

TCRdb's table, derived via immunoSEQ multiplex PCR, lists solely in-frame clones and lacks some. The sample yields around 1,900,000 clones, just under 95% seen once. Germline V CDR1 and CDR2: MNHNY, SVGAGI (reference sequence). CDR3 length: 14 residues. Trimming shortened V by 2 bases and J by 6 bases, and 11 bases separated the two germline ends. Whole-study findings and limits: Though the depth was large, rarefaction showed that sorted-subset sequencing was incomplete.

The TCR was taken from a man aged 18 to 29 in good health. Some clones in this sample may be carry-over from other donors' samples. The chain uses TRBV6-6 and TRBJ2-1; D not certain. Sequenced input: naive CD8+ T cells from PBMCs. The CDR3 DNA sequence: TGTGCCAGCAGTTACGGAGCCAGTTTCAATGAGCAGTTCTTC. Translating gives CASSYGASFNEQFF.